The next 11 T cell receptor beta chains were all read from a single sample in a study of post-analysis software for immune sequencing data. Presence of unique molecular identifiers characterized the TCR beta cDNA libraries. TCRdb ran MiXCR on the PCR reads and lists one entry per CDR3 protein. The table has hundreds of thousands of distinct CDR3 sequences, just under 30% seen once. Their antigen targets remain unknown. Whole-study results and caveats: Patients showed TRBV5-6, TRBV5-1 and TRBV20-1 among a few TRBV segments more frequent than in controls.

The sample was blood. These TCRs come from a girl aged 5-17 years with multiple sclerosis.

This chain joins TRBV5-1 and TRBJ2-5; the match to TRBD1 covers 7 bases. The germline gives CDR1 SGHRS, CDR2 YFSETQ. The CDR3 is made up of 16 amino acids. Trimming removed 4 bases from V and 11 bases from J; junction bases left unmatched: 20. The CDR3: CASSRGGGYGQDEQYF. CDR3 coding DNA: TGCGCCAGCAGCCGAGGGGGCGGGTACGGACAAGATGAGCAGTACTTC. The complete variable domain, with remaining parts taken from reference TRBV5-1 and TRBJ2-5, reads KAGVTQTPRYLIKTRGQQVTLSCSPISGHRSVSWYQQTPGQGLQFLFEYFSETQRNKGNFPGRFSGRQFSNSRSEMNVSTLELGDSALYLCASSRGGGYGQDEQYFGPGTRLLVL.

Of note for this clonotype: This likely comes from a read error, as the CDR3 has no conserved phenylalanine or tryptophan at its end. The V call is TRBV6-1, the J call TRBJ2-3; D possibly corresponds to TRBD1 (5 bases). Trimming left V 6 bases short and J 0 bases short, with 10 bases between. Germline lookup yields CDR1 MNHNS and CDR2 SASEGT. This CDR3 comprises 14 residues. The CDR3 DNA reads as TGTGCCAGCAGCAGGGTCTTAAGCACAGATACGCAGTATGTT. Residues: CASSRVLSTDTQYV.

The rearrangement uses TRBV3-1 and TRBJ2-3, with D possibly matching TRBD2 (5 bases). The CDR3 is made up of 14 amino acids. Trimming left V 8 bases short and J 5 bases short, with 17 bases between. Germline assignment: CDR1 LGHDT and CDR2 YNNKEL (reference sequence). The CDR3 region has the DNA TGTGCCAGCTGCACCCGGGGTCAGAGAGATACGCAGTATTTT. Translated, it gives CASCTRGQRDTQYF.

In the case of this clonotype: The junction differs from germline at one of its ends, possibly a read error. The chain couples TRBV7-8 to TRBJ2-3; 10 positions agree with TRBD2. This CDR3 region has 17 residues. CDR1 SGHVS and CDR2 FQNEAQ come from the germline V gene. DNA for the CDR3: TGTACCAGCAGCCCAGGGAGCGGGGGGGCTTTAGCAGATACGCAGTATTTT. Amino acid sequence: CTSSPGSGGALADTQYF.

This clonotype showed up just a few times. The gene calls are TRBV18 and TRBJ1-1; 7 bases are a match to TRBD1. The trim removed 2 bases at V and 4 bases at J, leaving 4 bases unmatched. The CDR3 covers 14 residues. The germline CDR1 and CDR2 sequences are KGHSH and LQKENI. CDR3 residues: CASSPVTGSTEAFF. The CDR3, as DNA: TGTGCCAGCTCACCAGTGACAGGGAGCACTGAAGCTTTCTTT.

CDR3 sequence reads: CSASPLTVRGVNEQFF. CDR3 in DNA: TGCAGTGCTAGTCCCCTCACTGTTCGTGGAGTCAATGAGCAGTTCTTC. The V and J genes are TRBV20-1 and TRBJ2-1; D is ambiguous. The CDR3 contains 16 residues. The germline V gene has CDR1 DFQATT and CDR2 SNEGSKA (reference sequence). The V end was cut by 3 bases, the J end by 6 bases, with 21 bases between.

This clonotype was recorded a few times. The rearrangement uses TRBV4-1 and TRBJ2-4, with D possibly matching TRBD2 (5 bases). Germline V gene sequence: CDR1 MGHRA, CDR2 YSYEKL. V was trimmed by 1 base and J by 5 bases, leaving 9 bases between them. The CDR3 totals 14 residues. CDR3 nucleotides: TGCGCCAGCAGCCAAGTAAGCGGCCAAAACATTCAGTACTTC. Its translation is CASSQVSGQNIQYF.

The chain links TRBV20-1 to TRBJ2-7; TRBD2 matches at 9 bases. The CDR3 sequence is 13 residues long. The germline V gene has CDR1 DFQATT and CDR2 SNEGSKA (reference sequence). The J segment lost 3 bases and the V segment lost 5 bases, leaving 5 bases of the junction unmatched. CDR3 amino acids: CSAPLRGGYEQYF. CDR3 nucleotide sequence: TGCAGTGCTCCTTTGCGGGGGGGCTACGAGCAGTACTTC.

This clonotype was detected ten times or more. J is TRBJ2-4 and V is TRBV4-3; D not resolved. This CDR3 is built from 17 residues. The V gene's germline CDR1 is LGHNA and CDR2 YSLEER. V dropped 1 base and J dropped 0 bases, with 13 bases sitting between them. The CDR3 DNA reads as TGCGCCAGCAGCCAAGTGTTGACTTCGATAGCCAAAAACATTCAGTACTTC. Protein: CASSQVLTSIAKNIQYF.

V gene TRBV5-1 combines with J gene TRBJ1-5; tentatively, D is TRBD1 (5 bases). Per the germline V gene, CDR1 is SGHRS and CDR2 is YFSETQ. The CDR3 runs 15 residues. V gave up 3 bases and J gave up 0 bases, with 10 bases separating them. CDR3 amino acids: CASSSDSNSNQPQHF. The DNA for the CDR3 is TGCGCCAGCAGCTCAGACAGTAATAGCAATCAGCCCCAGCATTTT.

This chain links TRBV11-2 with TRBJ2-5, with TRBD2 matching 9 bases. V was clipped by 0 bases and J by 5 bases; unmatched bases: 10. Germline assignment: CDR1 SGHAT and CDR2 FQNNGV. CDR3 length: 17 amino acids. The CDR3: CASSLDLGLAGRETQYF. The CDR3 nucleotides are TGTGCCAGCAGCTTAGATCTAGGCCTAGCGGGGAGGGAGACCCAGTACTTC. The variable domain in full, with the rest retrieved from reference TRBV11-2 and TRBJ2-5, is EAGVAQSPRYKIIEKRQSVAFWCNPISGHATLYWYQQILGQGPKLLIQFQNNGVVDDSQLPKDRFSAERLKGVDSTLKIQPAKLEDSAVYLCASSLDLGLAGRETQYFGPGTRLLVL.